The rows below give T cell receptor beta chains drawn from one sample of a study of cytomegalovirus exposure and HLA in healthy donors. The repertoire was sequenced with immunoSEQ multiplex PCR; TCRdb's copy has only in-frame clones and lacks some. The sample holds about 400,000 clones, roughly 89% seen once. Sequencing input: PBMCs. The receptor set was obtained from a woman aged 18-30 years in good health and CMV-seronegative. The conserved cysteine and the conserved F or W are not part of the CDR3 here. The D gene is left open where the match is weak. Clone size appears in some rows only: once, few, many, or a class for an expanded clone.

CDR3aa: ASSQGAPTGSGYT
d_gene: TRBD1
j_gene: TRBJ1-2
v_gene: TRBV4-1
abundance: once

CDR3aa: ATSPTRTGDALLAKNIQY
d_gene: TRBD1
j_gene: TRBJ2-4
v_gene: TRBV15
abundance: NA

CDR3aa: ASSYGTYEQY
d_gene: NA
j_gene: TRBJ2-7
v_gene: TRBV28
abundance: few

CDR3aa: ASSLESEFSTDTQY
d_gene: NA
j_gene: TRBJ2-3
v_gene: TRBV5-6
abundance: NA

CDR3aa: ASSLTSGAGELF
d_gene: TRBD2
j_gene: TRBJ2-2
v_gene: TRBV27
abundance: NA

CDR3aa: ASSLRGAKNIQY
d_gene: TRBD1
j_gene: TRBJ2-4
v_gene: TRBV7-8
abundance: NA

CDR3aa: ASSTHTGDNQPQH
d_gene: TRBD1
j_gene: TRBJ1-5
v_gene: TRBV19
abundance: NA

CDR3aa: ASSLARTANTEAF
d_gene: NA
j_gene: TRBJ1-1
v_gene: TRBV7-9
abundance: NA

CDR3aa: ASSQEGLAGLTGELF
d_gene: TRBD2
j_gene: TRBJ2-2
v_gene: TRBV4-1
abundance: NA

CDR3aa: ASSSPSGRHSGEGFV
d_gene: TRBD2
j_gene: TRBJ2-1
v_gene: TRBV7-3
abundance: NA

CDR3aa: ASRDRVNTDTQY
d_gene: TRBD1
j_gene: TRBJ2-3
v_gene: TRBV2
abundance: NA

CDR3aa: ASSRTAAGGGEQY
d_gene: TRBD2
j_gene: TRBJ2-7
v_gene: TRBV18
abundance: NA

CDR3aa: ASSILDSYQPQH
d_gene: NA
j_gene: TRBJ1-5
v_gene: TRBV19
abundance: NA

CDR3aa: ASSDATGVGGYT
d_gene: TRBD1
j_gene: TRBJ1-2
v_gene: TRBV9
abundance: NA

CDR3aa: ASSSGGAYEQY
d_gene: TRBD2
j_gene: TRBJ2-7
v_gene: TRBV2
abundance: NA

CDR3aa: ASSIPGTGGSTYEQY
d_gene: TRBD1
j_gene: TRBJ2-7
v_gene: TRBV7-8
abundance: NA